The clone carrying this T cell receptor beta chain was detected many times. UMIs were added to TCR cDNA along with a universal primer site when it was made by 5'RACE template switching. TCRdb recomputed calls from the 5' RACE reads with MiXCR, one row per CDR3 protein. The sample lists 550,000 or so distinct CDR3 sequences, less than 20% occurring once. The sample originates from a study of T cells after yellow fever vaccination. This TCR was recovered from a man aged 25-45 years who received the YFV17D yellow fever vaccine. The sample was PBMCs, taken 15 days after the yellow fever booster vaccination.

This chain's CDR3 is CATSDGGATDTQYF. CDR3 sequence (DNA): TGTGCCACCAGTGATGGGGGGGCCACAGATACGCAGTATTTT. The genes are TRBV24-1 and TRBJ2-3, with D possibly matching TRBD2 (7 bases). Germline V gene lookup returns CDR1 KGHDR and CDR2 SFDVKD. The length of the CDR3 is 14 residues. Trimming cost V 3 bases and J 2 bases, with 8 bases left between them.